This section outlines one T cell receptor (beta chain) sequence together with its context. The antigen remains unidentified. This same CDR3 is encoded by further DNA sequences in the sample. The data originate from a study of cytomegalovirus exposure and HLA in healthy donors. Whole-study context: There were some 81 million unique TCRs (from HLA-typed donors) in an early data release.

The PCR ran on 60 Vbeta and 13 Jbeta primers. The repertoire was sequenced with immunoSEQ multiplex PCR; TCRdb's copy has only in-frame clones and lacks some. In the table there are about 110,000 clones, roughly 80% of which are singletons. Overall study findings and caveats: A later analysis reportedly identified an Asian-associated ancestry cluster as carrying fewer N-insertions than the approximately 670-donor mean. Sequencing likely generated an artifact that appeared as a cluster of highly shared sequence variants. Reports credit the classifier with highly specific, highly sensitive diagnosis of cytomegalovirus status.

V was pared by 0 bases and J by 1 base, with 0 bases of the junction left unmatched. The CDR3 is 15 amino acids. CDR1 SGHRS and CDR2 YFSETQ come from the germline V gene. The TCR was taken from a man aged 55 to 70 in good health and CMV-seronegative. The sequenced sample consisted of PBMCs. The chain carries TRBV5-1 and TRBJ2-5; TRBD2 aligns across 10 bases. CDR3 DNA: TGCGCCAGCAGCTTGGTAGCGGGGGGCCAAGAGACCCAGTACTTC. Its translation is CASSLVAGGQETQYF.